This T cell receptor beta chain appears in the sequencing data of a study of spatial heterogeneity in lung cancer. TCRdb called the 5' RACE reads again in MiXCR, with one record for every CDR3 protein. The data contain about 14,000 distinct CDR3 sequences, roughly a tenth of them seen just once; the ten biggest clones take up around 29%. Study-level results: Ubiquitous expanded tumor TCRs appeared in blood more at resection than follow-up.

As for time point: sample taken at primary tumor resection. Whole RNA obtained from tumor, nontumor lung or frozen PBMC underwent sequencing without sorting. In germline, CDR1 is MDHEN, CDR2 SYDVKM. The CDR3 covers 13 residues. V was trimmed by 7 bases and J by 5 bases, leaving 14 bases between them. This clonotype was seen a single time. Its cognate antigen is unknown. The chain employs TRBV28 and TRBJ1-1; no clear D. The TCR comes from a male donor with early-stage non-small cell lung cancer. The sample here was PBMCs, taken at surgery. CDR3 region: CASTHPRGTEAFF. CDR3 sequence (DNA): TGTGCCAGCACCCACCCCCGGGGAACTGAAGCTTTCTTT.